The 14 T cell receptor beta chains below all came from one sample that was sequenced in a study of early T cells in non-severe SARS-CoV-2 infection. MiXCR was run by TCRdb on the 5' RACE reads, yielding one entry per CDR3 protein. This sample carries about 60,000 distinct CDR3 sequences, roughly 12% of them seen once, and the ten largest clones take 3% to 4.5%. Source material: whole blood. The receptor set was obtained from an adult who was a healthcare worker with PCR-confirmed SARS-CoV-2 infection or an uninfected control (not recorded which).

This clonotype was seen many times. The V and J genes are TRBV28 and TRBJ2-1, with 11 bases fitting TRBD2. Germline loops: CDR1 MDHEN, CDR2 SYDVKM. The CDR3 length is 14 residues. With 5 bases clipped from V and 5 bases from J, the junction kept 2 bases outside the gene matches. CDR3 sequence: CASSPGLADNEQFF. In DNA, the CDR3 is TGTGCCAGCAGTCCGGGACTAGCGGACAATGAGCAGTTCTTC.

This CDR3 reads CASSFTGGGLKLFF. CDR3 DNA sequence: TGTGCCAGCAGCTTTACAGGGGGGGGACTGAAGCTTTTCTTT. The chain employs TRBV7-8 and TRBJ1-1; 8 bases are shared with TRBD1. CDR1 is SGHVS and CDR2 is FQNEAQ in the germline V gene. This CDR3 region has 14 residues. The trim removed 3 bases at V and 13 bases at J, leaving 13 bases unmatched.

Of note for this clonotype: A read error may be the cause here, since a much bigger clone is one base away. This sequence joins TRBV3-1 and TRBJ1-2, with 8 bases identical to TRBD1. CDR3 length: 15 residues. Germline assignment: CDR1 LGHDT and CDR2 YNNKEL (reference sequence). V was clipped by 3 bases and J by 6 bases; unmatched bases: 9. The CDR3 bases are TGTGCCAGCAGCCATGCAGGGGGCGCGTTCGATGGCTACACCTTC. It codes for CASSHAGGAFDGYTF. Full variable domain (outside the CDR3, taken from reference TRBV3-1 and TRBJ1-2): DTAVSQTPKYLVTQMGNDKSIKCEQNLGHDTMYWYKQDSKKFLKIMFSYNNKELIINETVPNRFSPKSPDKAHLNLHINSLELGDSAVYFCASSHAGGAFDGYTFGSGTRLTVV.

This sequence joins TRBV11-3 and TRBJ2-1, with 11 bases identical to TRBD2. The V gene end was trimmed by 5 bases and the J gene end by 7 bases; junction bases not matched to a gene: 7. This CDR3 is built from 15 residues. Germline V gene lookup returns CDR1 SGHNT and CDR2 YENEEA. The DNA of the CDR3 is TGTGCCAGCAGCCTATCTGGACTAGCGGGTAATGAGCAGTTCTTC. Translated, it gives CASSLSGLAGNEQFF.

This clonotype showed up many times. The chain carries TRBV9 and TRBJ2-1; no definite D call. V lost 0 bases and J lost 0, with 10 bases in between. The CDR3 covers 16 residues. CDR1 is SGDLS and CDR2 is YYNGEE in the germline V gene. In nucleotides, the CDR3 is TGTGCCAGCAGCGTAGGGAGCGAACCCTCCTACAATGAGCAGTTCTTC. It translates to CASSVGSEPSYNEQFF.

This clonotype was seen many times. The CDR3 nucleotides read TGCACCAGCAGCCAAAGGGGCTCCTGCTCTGGAAACACCATATATTTT. Its translation is CTSSQRGSCSGNTIYF. The chain uses TRBV1 and TRBJ1-3; TRBD1 is the table's D call, not checked against the DNA. TRBV1 is recorded as a pseudogene. The CDR3 contains 16 residues.

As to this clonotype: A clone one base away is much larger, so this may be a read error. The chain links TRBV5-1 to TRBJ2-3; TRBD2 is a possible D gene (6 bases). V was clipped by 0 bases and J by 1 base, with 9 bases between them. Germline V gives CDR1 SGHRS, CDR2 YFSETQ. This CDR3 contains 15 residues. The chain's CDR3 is CASSLAGRGTDTQYF. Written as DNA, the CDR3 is TGCGCCAGCAGCTTGGCCGGGAGAGGCACAGATACGCAGTATTTT.

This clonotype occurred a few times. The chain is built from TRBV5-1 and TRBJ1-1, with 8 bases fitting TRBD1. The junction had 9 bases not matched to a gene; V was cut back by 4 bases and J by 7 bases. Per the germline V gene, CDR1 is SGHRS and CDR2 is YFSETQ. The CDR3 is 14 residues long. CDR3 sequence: CASSKGQVGDEAFF. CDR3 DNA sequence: TGCGCCAGCAGCAAGGGACAGGTAGGGGATGAAGCTTTCTTT.

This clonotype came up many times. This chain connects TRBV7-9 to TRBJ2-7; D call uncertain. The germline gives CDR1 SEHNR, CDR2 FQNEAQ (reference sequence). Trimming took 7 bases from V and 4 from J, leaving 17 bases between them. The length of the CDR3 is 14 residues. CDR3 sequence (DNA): TGTGCCAGCACCCTTTTGGCAGGTCCTTACGAGCAGTACTTC. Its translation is CASTLLAGPYEQYF. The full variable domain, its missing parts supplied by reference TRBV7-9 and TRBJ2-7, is DTGVSQNPRHKITKRGQNVTFRCDPISEHNRLYWYRQTLGQGPEFLTYFQNEAQLEKSRLLSDRFSAERPKGSFSTLEIQRTEQGDSAMYLCASTLLAGPYEQYFGPGTRLTVT.

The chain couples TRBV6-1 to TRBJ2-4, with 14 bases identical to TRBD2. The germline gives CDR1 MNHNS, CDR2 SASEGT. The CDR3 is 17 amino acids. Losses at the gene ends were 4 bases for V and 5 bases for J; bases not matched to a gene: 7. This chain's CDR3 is CASSGGLAGGPENIQYF. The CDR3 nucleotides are TGTGCCAGCAGTGGAGGACTAGCGGGAGGTCCGGAAAACATTCAGTACTTC.

The CDR3 loop reads CASSLRGGSPYEQYF. The DNA for the CDR3 is TGTGCCAGCAGCCTCCGGGGCGGGAGCCCCTACGAGCAGTACTTC. This chain uses TRBV3-1 with TRBJ2-7; 7 bases agree with TRBD2. Germline CDR1 LGHDT, CDR2 YNNKEL (reference sequence). The CDR3 covers 15 residues. J lost 2 bases, V lost 4 bases, and 8 bases had no gene match.

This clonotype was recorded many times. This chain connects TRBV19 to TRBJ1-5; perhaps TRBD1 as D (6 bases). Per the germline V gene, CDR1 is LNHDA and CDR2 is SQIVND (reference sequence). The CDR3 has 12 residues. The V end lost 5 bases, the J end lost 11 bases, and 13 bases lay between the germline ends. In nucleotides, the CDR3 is TGTGCCAGTAGTGGCTCTAGGGGGGCCCAGCATTTT. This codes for CASSGSRGAQHF.

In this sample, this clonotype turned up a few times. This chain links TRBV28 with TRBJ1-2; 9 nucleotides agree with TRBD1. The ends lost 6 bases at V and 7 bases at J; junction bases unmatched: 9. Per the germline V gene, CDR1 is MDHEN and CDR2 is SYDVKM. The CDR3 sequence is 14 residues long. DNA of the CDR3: TGTGCCAGCAGCTTAAGGGGACAGGGTCCTGGCTACACCTTC. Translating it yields CASSLRGQGPGYTF.

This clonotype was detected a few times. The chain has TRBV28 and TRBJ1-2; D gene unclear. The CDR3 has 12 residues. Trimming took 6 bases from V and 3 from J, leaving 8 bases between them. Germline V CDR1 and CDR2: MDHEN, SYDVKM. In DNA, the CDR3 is TGTGCCAGCAGCCCAGGTTACTATGGCTACACCTTC. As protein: CASSPGYYGYTF.